This record concerns one T cell receptor beta chain sequence. Per the original methods: For nucleated cells, counts were estimated from reference gene primer amplification. Using immunoSEQ multiplex PCR, the repertoire was profiled, and TCRdb retains in-frame clones only, with some absent. V and J calls and clone size are given by that table; D and trimming were obtained from the DNA. In the table there are around 97,000 clones, roughly 84% of which are singletons. The sample comes from a study of blood T cell repertoires in COVID-19. Whole-study context: Whether acute or convalescent, the COVID-19 samples came from the United States, Italy and Spain. Sources were T cells, B-cell-depleted T cells, or PBMCs; the material itself was cDNA or gDNA.

The sample was peripheral blood. The clonotype originates from a human donor in a cohort sampled during active COVID-19.

Here the CDR3 DNA reads TGTGCCAGCAGTCGTAAGCGGGTGAGCGGGGGGCTTAGCTCCTACAATGAGCAGTTCTTC. Amino acids: CASSRKRVSGGLSSYNEQFF. The V gene is TRBV9, the J gene TRBJ2-1; TRBD2 agrees at 9 bases. Germline-derived CDR1 and CDR2 are SGDLS and YYNGEE. With V trimmed by 5 bases and J by 0 bases, 18 bases remained unmatched. This CDR3 is 20 amino acids long.